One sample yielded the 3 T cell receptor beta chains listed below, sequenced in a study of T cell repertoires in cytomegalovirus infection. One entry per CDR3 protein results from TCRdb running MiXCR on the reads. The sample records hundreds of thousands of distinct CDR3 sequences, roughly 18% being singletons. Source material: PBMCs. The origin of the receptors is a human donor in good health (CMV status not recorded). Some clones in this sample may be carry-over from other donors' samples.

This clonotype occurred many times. CDR3 sequence reads: CATGLAGGRDEQFF. In nucleotides, the CDR3 is TGTGCCACGGGACTAGCGGGAGGGCGAGATGAGCAGTTCTTC. The chain employs TRBV12-3 or TRBV12-4 and TRBJ2-1; 16 nucleotides line up with TRBD2. The CDR3 covers 14 residues. Trimming cost V 10 bases and J 8 bases; bases outside gene matches: 5.

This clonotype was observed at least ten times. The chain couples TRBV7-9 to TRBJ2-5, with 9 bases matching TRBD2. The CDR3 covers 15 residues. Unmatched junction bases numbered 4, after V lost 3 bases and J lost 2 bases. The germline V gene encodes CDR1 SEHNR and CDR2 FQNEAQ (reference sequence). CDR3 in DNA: TGTGCCAGCAGCTTGATGGCGGGGGGGCAAGAGACCCAGTACTTC. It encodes CASSLMAGGQETQYF.

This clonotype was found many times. The CDR3 coding sequence is TGTGCCAGCCCAGGGATTGACGCCTACGAGCAGTACTTC. As protein: CASPGIDAYEQYF. The V and J genes are TRBV7-2 and TRBJ2-7; the D gene is possibly TRBD1 (5 bases). The V and J ends lost 8 bases and 2 bases respectively, with 13 bases between them. This CDR3 contains 13 residues. Germline CDR1 is SGHTA and CDR2 is FQGNSA.